The following is a TCR beta chain sequence with its context. Sequencing used immunoSEQ multiplex PCR; TCRdb keeps in-frame clones, though not all of them. The data hold more than 95,000 clones, with roughly 91% observed a single time. This sample is drawn from a study of T cell responses to AZD1222 COVID-19 vaccine. This receptor was taken from an adult in good health. Source: peripheral blood, taken on day 0 of AZD1222 vaccination.

CDR3 protein: CASSQLTGNGGYTF. In DNA, the CDR3 is TGTGCCAGCAGCCAACTTACAGGGAATGGAGGCTACACCTTC. The gene calls are TRBV3-1 (or the pseudogene TRBV3-2) and TRBJ1-2; a possible D gene is TRBD1 (6 bases). The CDR3 is 14 residues long. Trimming shortened V by 2 bases and J by 8 bases, and 15 bases separated the two germline ends. CDR1 and CDR2 from the germline V gene are LGHDT and YNNKEL (reference sequence).